One sample yielded the 21 T cell receptor beta chains listed below, sequenced in a study of sequential checkpoint blockade in melanoma. Here immunoSEQ multiplex PCR was the method, and the copy in TCRdb shows in-frame clones only, minus some. The table lists about 4,900 clones, about a third of them singletons. As to treatment: randomized to nivolumab then ipilimumab (arm A) or the reverse (arm B). The sample was tumor tissue (inferred from file names), taken from a patient given nivolumab and ipilimumab in sequence. The receptors were sampled from a human donor with melanoma.

This clone was detected a few times. A read error may produce the germline difference seen at one junction end. This chain uses TRBV7-6 with TRBJ2-6; a weak D match, TRBD1 (7 bases). The CDR3 has 16 residues. Germline assignment: CDR1 SGHVS and CDR2 FNYEAQ. CDR3 residues: CASSPRQGLGANVLTF. CDR3 in DNA: TGTGCTAGCAGCCCCCGACAGGGACTTGGGGCCAACGTCCTGACTTTC.

This clone was recorded a few times. The CDR3 DNA follows: TGCGCCAGCAGCCAAGACGAGGACTACCAGTTCTTC. Residues: CASSQDEDYQFF. The rearrangement joins TRBV4-1 to TRBJ2-1; maybe TRBD2 (6 bases). CDR3 length: 12 residues. Trimming pared 0 bases from V and 13 bases from J, leaving 10 bases between. Germline assignment: CDR1 MGHRA and CDR2 YSYEKL.

The chain is built from TRBV28 and TRBJ2-7; D might be TRBD2 (6 bases). Germline-derived CDR1 and CDR2 are MDHEN and SYDVKM. Deletions cut 1 base from V and 0 bases from J, with 7 bases between. The CDR3 is 14 amino acids. The CDR3 reads CASSLSRGSYEQYF. DNA for the CDR3: TGTGCCAGCAGTTTATCGCGGGGCTCCTACGAGCAGTACTTC.

This sequence joins TRBV6-8 and TRBJ2-5; TRBD1 matches 7 bases. The V gene end was trimmed by 10 bases and the J gene end by 4 bases; junction bases not matched to a gene: 12. The CDR3 sequence is 14 residues long. CDR1 and CDR2 from the germline V gene are MNHGY and SAAAGT. CDR3 loop: CATSRGRSGETQYF. The CDR3 nucleotides are TGTGCCACCTCCAGGGGGAGATCGGGAGAGACCCAGTACTTC.

The V call is TRBV5-1, the J call TRBJ2-1, with D perhaps matching TRBD2 (5 bases). Germline CDR1 and CDR2: SGHRS and YFSETQ. CDR3 length equals 14 residues. Between the trimmed V and J ends, which lost 4 bases and 9 bases, there was a span of 17 bases. CDR3 coding DNA: TGCGCCAGCAGCGTAACCGCTGGTCGGGGTGAGCAGTTCTTC. This codes for CASSVTAGRGEQFF.

CDR3: CASSLQNLAAFF. CDR3 DNA: TGTGCCAGCAGTTTACAGAATTTAGCAGCTTTCTTT. The rearrangement uses TRBV28 and TRBJ1-1; D unclear. CDR3 length equals 12 residues. V lost 2 bases and J lost 10, with 11 bases in between. The germline CDR1 and CDR2 sequences are MDHEN and SYDVKM.

This clone is labeled as medium-sized (0.01 to 0.1%). The rearrangement links TRBV11-3 to TRBJ2-3; D is possibly TRBD2 (6 bases). The CDR3 has 14 amino acids. Per germline, CDR1 SGHNT and CDR2 YENEEA. V was trimmed by 3 bases and J by 0 bases, leaving 7 bases between them. In DNA form, the CDR3 reads TGTGCCAGCAGCTTCGGGAGTAGCACAGATACGCAGTATTTT. As protein: CASSFGSSTDTQYF.

This clone was found a few times. V usage is TRBV11-3 and J usage is TRBJ2-1, with 12 bases aligning to TRBD2. Losses at the gene ends were 1 base for V and 3 bases for J; bases not matched to a gene: 1. The length of the CDR3 is 16 residues. CDR1 and CDR2 from the germline V gene are SGHNT and YENEEA. This CDR3 reads CASSLGTSGIYNEQFF. CDR3 sequence (DNA): TGTGCCAGCAGCTTAGGGACTAGCGGGATCTACAATGAGCAGTTCTTC. Based on the CDR3 plus reference TRBV11-3 and TRBJ2-1, the full variable domain is EAGVVQSPRYKIIEKKQPVAFWCNPISGHNTLYWYLQNLGQGPELLIRYENEEAVDDSQLPKDRFSAERLKGVDSTLKIQPAELGDSAVYLCASSLGTSGIYNEQFFGPGTRLTVL.

This clone turned up a few times. This chain connects TRBV11-3 to TRBJ2-3; 8 bases agree with TRBD1. Germline V gives CDR1 SGHNT, CDR2 YENEEA. This CDR3 contains 16 residues. The junction had 7 bases not matched to a gene; V was cut back by 4 bases and J by 1 base. The CDR3 spells CASSYFAGQGTDTQYF. In DNA, the CDR3 is TGTGCCAGCAGCTACTTCGCGGGACAGGGCACAGATACGCAGTATTTT.

The chain joins TRBV6-7 to TRBJ2-1, with 7 positions matching TRBD2. TRBV6-7 is noted as an ORF with a role that remains uncertain. After removal of 5 bases from V and 1 base from J, the junction contained 20 bases not matched to a gene. The CDR3 is 20 residues long. The CDR3 region has the DNA TGTGCCAGCAGTGAAGCCTCTGGGAGCGGGGTCCTCCGATCCTACAATGAGCAGTTCTTC. Translated: CASSEASGSGVLRSYNEQFF.

The V call is TRBV18, the J call TRBJ1-1; maybe TRBD1 (6 bases). Germline CDR1 KGHSH, CDR2 LQKENI. The CDR3 sequence is 17 residues long. Trimming shortened V by 6 bases and J by 1 base, and 21 bases separated the two germline ends. The CDR3 DNA reads TGTGCCAGCTCGCCTACGTCGGGGGCGGATAGGAACACTGAAGCTTTCTTT. Translation: CASSPTSGADRNTEAFF.

The rearrangement joins TRBV30 to TRBJ1-1; D gene unclear. The V and J ends lost 7 bases and 2 bases respectively, with 14 bases between them. This CDR3 comprises 13 residues. Germline CDR1 and CDR2: GTSNPN and SVGIG (reference sequence). The CDR3 reads CASQRTLNTEAFF. The CDR3 nucleotides are TGTGCCTCCCAACGAACACTTAACACTGAAGCTTTCTTT.

The CDR3 sequence is CATSRDGSGRARDTQYF. Here the CDR3 DNA reads TGTGCCACCAGCAGAGATGGCAGCGGGAGGGCCCGAGATACGCAGTATTTT. The V call is TRBV15, the J call TRBJ2-3; TRBD2 matches 10 bases. This CDR3 is built from 17 residues. The trim removed 0 bases at V and 5 bases at J, leaving 8 bases unmatched. CDR1 is LNHNV and CDR2 is YYDKDF in the germline V gene (reference sequence).

J is TRBJ2-6 and V is TRBV5-1, with TRBD2 matching 9 bases. The CDR3 extends over 20 amino acids. Germline V gene data show CDR1 as SGHRS and CDR2 as YFSETQ. The ends lost 2 bases at V and 0 bases at J; junction bases unmatched: 12. The CDR3 DNA follows: TGCGCCAGCAGCTTCACAGTGGCGGGGGGGGCCCTCTCTGGGGCCAACGTCCTGACTTTC. This codes for CASSFTVAGGALSGANVLTF.

V is TRBV6-8 and J is TRBJ2-7, with 10 positions matching TRBD1. V was clipped by 3 bases and J by 3 bases; unmatched bases: 2. The CDR3 is 14 amino acids. Germline V gene lookup returns CDR1 MNHGY and CDR2 SAAAGT. CDR3 region: CASSYRTGGYEQYF. DNA for the CDR3: TGTGCCAGCAGTTATCGGACAGGGGGCTACGAGCAGTACTTC.

The chain recombines TRBV15 with TRBJ2-7; 11 bases are a match to TRBD2. The V gene end was trimmed by 1 base and the J gene end by 1 base; junction bases not matched to a gene: 15. Germline lookup yields CDR1 LNHNV and CDR2 YYDKDF (reference sequence). The CDR3 runs 20 residues. CDR3 in amino acids: CATSRGRASGRRRASYEQYF. For the CDR3, the DNA is TGTGCCACCAGCAGAGGGAGGGCTAGCGGGAGGAGGAGGGCATCCTACGAGCAGTACTTC.

The gene calls are TRBV19 and TRBJ1-2; 7 bases fit TRBD1. This CDR3 is built from 17 residues. Germline-derived CDR1 and CDR2 are LNHDA and SQIVND (reference sequence). Germline trimming cut 6 bases from V and 4 bases from J; bases unmatched to any gene: 17. The CDR3 sequence is CASSQKRQGSAGYGYTF. CDR3 sequence (DNA): TGTGCCAGTAGCCAAAAACGACAGGGCTCGGCGGGCTATGGCTACACCTTC. The full variable domain, with the rest looked up from reference TRBV19 and TRBJ1-2, is DGGITQSPKYLFRKEGQNVTLSCEQNLNHDAMYWYRQDPGQGLRLIYYSQIVNDFQKGDIAEGYSVSREKKESFPLTVTSAQKNPTAFYLCASSQKRQGSAGYGYTFGSGTRLTVV.

This clone was picked up a small number of times. This chain connects TRBV9 to TRBJ2-2; TRBD2 is a possible D gene (6 bases). With 4 bases removed from V and 5 bases from J, the gap between germline ends came to 18 bases. The CDR3 is made up of 16 amino acids. CDR1 and CDR2 (germline): SGDLS, YYNGEE. The CDR3 DNA sequence: TGTGCCAGCAGCCCTTACCTTAGCGCGGGAACCGGGGAGCTGTTTTTT. Amino acids: CASSPYLSAGTGELFF.

This chain uses TRBV29-1 with TRBJ2-7; 9 nucleotides line up with TRBD1. V trimming: 6 bases; J trimming: 1 base; junction bases outside the gene matches: 13. The CDR3 length is 16 residues. CDR1 SQVTM and CDR2 ANQGSEA come from the germline V gene. As DNA, the CDR3 is TGCAGCGTGACAGGGGCCGGGACAGGGTCTTCCTACGAGCAGTACTTC. Protein sequence: CSVTGAGTGSSYEQYF.

The chain carries TRBV6-8 and TRBJ2-7; the match to TRBD2 covers 7 bases. The CDR3 is 16 residues long. Trimming cost V 6 bases and J 0 bases; bases outside gene matches: 11. Germline V gene data show CDR1 as MNHGY and CDR2 as SAAAGT. The DNA for the CDR3 is TGTGCCAGCAGCAAAAACGCCGGGACTAACTCCTACGAGCAGTACTTC. Protein: CASSKNAGTNSYEQYF.

The chain uses TRBV5-1 and TRBJ2-1; 12 nucleotides agree with TRBD2. This CDR3 is 15 amino acids long. Germline values: CDR1 SGHRS, CDR2 YFSETQ. J was trimmed by 3 bases and V by 5 bases; bases with no gene match: 3. The CDR3 DNA is TGCGCCAGCAGGACTAGCGGGAGTGGCTACAATGAGCAGTTCTTC. As protein: CASRTSGSGYNEQFF.